The 20 T cell receptor beta chains listed next were all sequenced from one sample in a study of Graves' ophthalmopathy and Graves' hyperthyroidism. Researchers took RNA transcripts and amplified TCR beta CDR3 regions from them. Investigators did first-round RT-PCR with HTBI primers, then second-round multiplex PCR. One entry per CDR3 protein results from TCRdb running MiXCR on the multiplex PCR reads. The sample lists over a million distinct CDR3 sequences; 35% to 40% were seen once. Sequencing was carried out using peripheral blood or thyroid tissue (not recorded which). These receptors all stem from an adult man with Graves' hyperthyroidism.

This clonotype showed up many times. The chain uses TRBV2 and TRBJ1-1, with D uncertain. The CDR3 is 11 residues long. Trimming took off 7 bases at V and 4 bases at J, with 7 bases between the two ends. The germline V gene encodes CDR1 SNHLY and CDR2 FYNNEI. CDR3 sequence reads: CASNWGTEAFF. The CDR3 DNA follows: TGTGCCAGCAATTGGGGCACTGAAGCTTTCTTT.

The sample holds many counts of this clonotype. The chain has TRBV5-1 and TRBJ1-1; possible D gene TRBD1, 5 bases. Trimming pared 2 bases from V and 3 bases from J, leaving 8 bases between. Per germline, CDR1 SGHRS and CDR2 YFSETQ. CDR3 size: 13 residues. CDR3 sequence: CASSFEGYTEAFF. The CDR3, as DNA: TGCGCCAGCAGCTTCGAGGGGTACACTGAAGCTTTCTTT.

This clonotype was observed many times. The chain joins TRBV9 to TRBJ2-7; no clear D. The V end was cut by 3 bases, the J end by 6 bases, with 13 bases between. Germline V gene data show CDR1 as SGDLS and CDR2 as YYNGEE. The CDR3 spans 13 residues. The chain's CDR3 is CASSDQVGGEQYF. The DNA for the CDR3 is TGTGCCAGCAGCGATCAGGTAGGCGGCGAGCAGTACTTC. Using reference TRBV9 and TRBJ2-7 for the parts outside the CDR3, the full variable domain is DSGVTQTPKHLITATGQRVTLRCSPRSGDLSVYWYQQSLDQGLQFLIQYYNGEERAKGNILERFSAQQFPDLHSELNLSSLELGDSALYFCASSDQVGGEQYFGPGTRLTVT.

The V gene is TRBV9, the J gene TRBJ2-2, with D hard to call. Germline-derived CDR1 and CDR2 are SGDLS and YYNGEE. Trimming stripped 0 bases from V and 6 bases from J, with 6 bases between. The CDR3 extends over 13 amino acids. The DNA for the CDR3 is TGTGCCAGCAGCGTAGAGAGTTCCGGGGAGCTGTTTTTT. It yields the protein CASSVESSGELFF.

This clonotype was picked up many times. The rearrangement joins TRBV7-8 to TRBJ2-7; the D gene is possibly TRBD2 (6 bases). V was pared by 5 bases and J by 0 bases, with 14 bases between. Germline V gene lookup returns CDR1 SGHVS and CDR2 FQNEAQ. This CDR3 contains 15 residues. CDR3 amino acids: CASSPSGLSSYEQYF. CDR3 coding DNA: TGTGCCAGCAGCCCCTCGGGACTCAGCTCCTACGAGCAGTACTTC.

In its sample, this clonotype was seen many times. V usage is TRBV7-9 and J usage is TRBJ1-3, with D uncertain. V gave up 2 bases and J gave up 0 bases, with 8 bases separating them. The CDR3 contains 15 residues. Germline-derived CDR1 and CDR2 are SEHNR and FQNEAQ (reference sequence). The CDR3 coding sequence is TGTGCCAGCAGCTTACGAGCATTCTCTGGAAACACCATATATTTT. Protein product: CASSLRAFSGNTIYF.

The rearrangement uses TRBV20-1 and TRBJ1-5; a possible D gene is TRBD1 (6 bases). This CDR3 region has 11 residues. Looked up from germline, CDR1 is DFQATT and CDR2 is SNEGSKA (reference sequence). Trimming pared 6 bases from V and 11 bases from J, leaving 14 bases between. The CDR3 region is CSAGGQQTQHF. CDR3 sequence (DNA): TGCAGTGCCGGGGGCCAGCAGACCCAGCATTTT.

The chain combines TRBV7-7 with TRBJ2-5; no definite D call. V was shortened by 4 bases and J by 5 bases, with 17 bases between the two germline ends. Per the germline V gene, CDR1 is SSHAT and CDR2 is FNYEAQ (reference sequence). The CDR3 runs 15 residues. CDR3 coding DNA: TGTGCCAGCAGCTCAACAGCCGGGCCATTGGAGACCCAGTACTTC. Translated, it gives CASSSTAGPLETQYF. The full variable domain, in which reference TRBV7-7 and TRBJ2-5 provide the parts outside the CDR3, is GAGVSQSPRYKVTKRGQDVTLRCDPISSHATLYWYQQALGQGPEFLTYFNYEAQPDKSGLPSDRFSAERPEGSISTLTIQRTEQRDSAMYRCASSSTAGPLETQYFGPGTRLLVL.

About this clonotype: This clone may be a read error of a much larger clone one base away. The missing conserved phenylalanine or tryptophan at the end of this CDR3 makes a read error likely. The genes are TRBV7-9 and TRBJ2-5; maybe TRBD1 (6 bases). The ends were cut back, 6 bases at V and 2 bases at J, with 19 bases in the middle. The CDR3 is made up of 16 amino acids. Germline CDR1 is SEHNR and CDR2 is FQNEAQ (reference sequence). The CDR3 DNA sequence: TGTGCCAGCAGACCCCAAACAGGGAGAACACAAGAGACCCAGTACCTC. Translating gives CASRPQTGRTQETQYL.

Many counts were recorded for this clonotype. This chain uses TRBV5-1 with TRBJ1-2, with TRBD1 as a possible D gene (5 bases). V was clipped by 3 bases and J by 7 bases, with 16 bases between them. Germline V lookup: CDR1 SGHRS, CDR2 YFSETQ. The CDR3 consists of 14 residues. Here the CDR3 DNA reads TGCGCCAGCAGCTGGGGCGAAGGGGCAGGTGGCTACACCTTC. It encodes CASSWGEGAGGYTF.

This clonotype was counted many times. The chain employs TRBV7-2 and TRBJ1-6; D is possibly TRBD1 (6 bases). Germline V gives CDR1 SGHTA, CDR2 FQGNSA. The CDR3 runs 13 residues. V dropped 6 bases and J dropped 14 bases, with 17 bases sitting between them. CDR3 residues: CASRTDRPKALHF. CDR3 in DNA: TGTGCCAGCAGGACAGACAGGCCCAAAGCCCTCCACTTT.

In regard to this clonotype: A much larger clone lies a single base off, so this may be a read error. The chain carries TRBV6-6 and TRBJ1-4, with 11 bases identical to TRBD1. CDR1 is MNHNY, CDR2 SVGAGI, per germline (reference sequence). There are 14 residues in the CDR3. With 6 bases clipped from V and 10 bases from J, the junction kept 7 bases outside the gene matches. The CDR3 coding sequence is TGTGCCAGCAGATACGGGACAGGGGGTGGAAAACTGTTTTTT. It encodes CASRYGTGGGKLFF.

This clonotype was observed at least ten times. The gene calls are TRBV11-2 and TRBJ1-1; D is uncertain. Per germline, CDR1 SGHAT and CDR2 FQNNGV. This CDR3 comprises 12 residues. The V end lost 3 bases, the J end lost 3 bases, and 5 bases lay between the germline ends. The CDR3 DNA reads TGTGCCAGCAGCTTCGATCACACTGAAGCTTTCTTT. Encoded protein: CASSFDHTEAFF.

The chain carries TRBV14 and TRBJ2-7; 13 bases map to TRBD2. CDR1 SGHDN and CDR2 FVKESK come from the germline V gene. V shed 1 base and J 0 bases; nucleotides not matched to a gene: 15. CDR3 length: 21 amino acids. In DNA, the CDR3 is TGTGCCAGCAGCCAAGGAGGGGGGTCGACTAGCGGGAGGTTTTACTCCTACGAGCAGTACTTC. Translating it yields CASSQGGGSTSGRFYSYEQYF.

The CDR3 coding sequence is TGCAGCTTAGCGGCCCTAGGAGGGGCTGGGGCCAACGTCCTGACTTTC. Translation gives CSLAALGGAGANVLTF. The chain employs TRBV29-1 and TRBJ2-6, with D possibly TRBD2 on 6 matching bases. This CDR3 has 16 amino acids. CDR1 is SQVTM and CDR2 is ANQGSEA in the germline V gene. The V end was cut by 8 bases, the J end by 2 bases, with 19 bases between. The full variable domain, rest sourced from reference TRBV29-1 and TRBJ2-6, is SAVISQKPSRDICQRGTSLTIQCQVDSQVTMMFWYRQQPGQSLTLIATANQGSEATYESGFVIDKFPISRPNLTFSTLTVSNMSPEDSSIYLCSLAALGGAGANVLTFGAGSRLTVL.

Regarding this clonotype: A much larger clone lies one base from this, so it may be a read error. The chain couples TRBV19 to TRBJ2-6; unclear D gene. CDR3 length: 15 amino acids. V lost 6 bases to trimming and J lost 3 bases, with 12 bases between them. Germline CDR1 is LNHDA and CDR2 is SQIVND (reference sequence). For the CDR3, the DNA is TGTGCCAGTAGGAAAAGGACCGGTGGGGCCAACGTCCTGACTTTC. It is translated as CASRKRTGGANVLTF.

This clonotype was seen at least ten times. J is TRBJ2-5 and V is TRBV11-2; maybe TRBD1 (6 bases). V lost 6 bases and J 2 bases, leaving 16 bases between the germline ends. This CDR3 region has 15 residues. Looked up from germline, CDR1 is SGHAT and CDR2 is FQNNGV. The CDR3 sequence: CASSPQGMRQETQYF. CDR3 sequence (DNA): TGTGCCAGCAGTCCACAGGGAATGAGGCAAGAGACCCAGTACTTC.

The chain couples TRBV7-9 to TRBJ2-3; D is uncertain. V lost 3 bases to trimming and J lost 4 bases, with 5 bases between them. The CDR3 consists of 12 residues. Germline V lookup: CDR1 SEHNR, CDR2 FQNEAQ (reference sequence). The DNA of the CDR3 is TGTGCCAGCAGCTTCAGGCCAGATACGCAGTATTTT. Amino acid sequence: CASSFRPDTQYF.

The gene calls are TRBV25-1 and TRBJ1-6, with a tentative D call TRBD1 (6 bases). The germline V gene encodes CDR1 MGHDK and CDR2 SYGVNS. The CDR3 runs 17 residues. Trimming took 2 bases from V and 0 from J, leaving 11 bases between them. The CDR3 nucleotides are TGTGCCAGCAGTGAAGCAGGGGCCAGCTCCTATAATTCACCCCTCCACTTT. The encoded protein is CASSEAGASSYNSPLHF. Looking up the rest from reference TRBV25-1 and TRBJ1-6 gives the full variable domain: EADIYQTPRYLVIGTGKKITLECSQTMGHDKMYWYQQDPGMELHLIHYSYGVNSTEKGDLSSESTVSRIRTEHFPLTLESARPSHTSQYLCASSEAGASSYNSPLHFGNGTRLTVT.

This clonotype was counted ten times or more. CDR3 in DNA: TGTGCCAGCAGCTCCACAGGGGGCATGAACACTGAAGCTTTCTTT. Translating it yields CASSSTGGMNTEAFF. The chain uses TRBV7-9 and TRBJ1-1; 9 bases map to TRBD1. Germline V gene lookup returns CDR1 SEHNR and CDR2 FQNEAQ (reference sequence). V shed 4 bases and J 0 bases; nucleotides not matched to a gene: 3. The CDR3 loop spans 15 amino acids.